The sequence of this T cell receptor beta chain was determined in a study of shared clonotypes between healthy human individuals. Across several immunoSEQ plates, the genomic DNA of each subset was split evenly. Some clones are missing from TCRdb's copy, which holds only in-frame ones; the method was immunoSEQ multiplex PCR. The sample holds around 200,000 clones, approximately 62% seen once. The donor population consisted of healthy HIV-negative adults with no recent acute infections or vaccinations. Trimming shortened V by 6 bases and J by 4 bases, and 18 bases separated the two germline ends. CDR3 length: 15 amino acids. Germline assignment: CDR1 MNHNY and CDR2 SVGAGI (reference sequence).

Sequencing input: memory CD4+ T cells sorted from blood. Subset described: CD45RA-negative fraction. The genes are TRBV6-6 and TRBJ1-1, with D possibly being TRBD1 (5 bases). The receptor was isolated from a man aged 30-40 years in good health. In nucleotides, the CDR3 is TGTGCCAGCAGCCATGGCGGTCAGGGCGGCACTGAAGCTTTCTTT. This sequence encodes CASSHGGQGGTEAFF.